The 20 T cell receptor beta chains below were found in one sample sequenced in a study of T cells in Graves' hyperthyroidism and ophthalmopathy. The source material, RNA transcripts, was used to amplify TCR beta CDR3 regions. The HTBI primer set served for first-round RT-PCR of the TCR CDR3. One entry per CDR3 protein, called by TCRdb with MiXCR from the multiplex PCR reads. Among a few hundred thousand distinct CDR3 sequences listed, less than 20% were seen once. The sequenced sample was blood. These TCRs come from a man between 18 and 29 years old with Graves' ophthalmopathy.

The table lists this clonotype with many counts. V and J are TRBV24-1 and TRBJ2-7; possibly TRBD2 for D (6 bases). Germline V gene lookup returns CDR1 KGHDR and CDR2 SFDVKD. V was trimmed by 7 bases and J by 0 bases, leaving 9 bases between them. The CDR3 loop spans 13 amino acids. The CDR3: CATSGTFSYEQYF. In nucleotides, the CDR3 is TGTGCCACCAGCGGGACTTTCTCCTACGAGCAGTACTTC.

This clonotype showed up just a few times. The genes are TRBV27 and TRBJ1-2; tentatively, D is TRBD1 (5 bases). The germline V gene encodes CDR1 MNHEY and CDR2 SMNVEV (reference sequence). The germline V and J ends were trimmed by 4 bases and 4 bases, with 10 bases remaining between them. The CDR3 runs 13 residues. CDR3 amino acids: CASSWPGSYGYTF. The DNA of the CDR3 is TGTGCCAGCAGTTGGCCAGGGAGCTATGGCTACACCTTC.

DNA for the CDR3: TGTGCCAGCAGCCAAGACCGCCGGGACGGACCCTACGAGCAGTACTTC. Protein sequence: CASSQDRRDGPYEQYF. The gene calls are TRBV3-1 and TRBJ2-7, with D perhaps TRBD1 or TRBD2 (5 bases each). The CDR3 extends over 16 amino acids. Per the germline V gene, CDR1 is LGHDT and CDR2 is YNNKEL (reference sequence). Trimming took off 0 bases at V and 2 bases at J, with 14 bases between the two ends.

V usage is TRBV27 and J usage is TRBJ1-1, with D maybe TRBD1 (5 bases). Trimming shortened V by 4 bases and J by 0 bases, and 12 bases separated the two germline ends. Germline lookup yields CDR1 MNHEY and CDR2 SMNVEV (reference sequence). The CDR3 runs to 15 residues. CDR3: CASSWGGFLNTEAFF. In DNA form, the CDR3 reads TGTGCCAGCAGTTGGGGGGGGTTCTTGAACACTGAAGCTTTCTTT.

This clonotype showed up many times. The chain carries TRBV6-5 and TRBJ1-1; D gene uncertain. Between the trimmed V and J ends, which lost 0 bases and 0 bases, there was a span of 8 bases. Per the germline V gene, CDR1 is MNHEY and CDR2 is SVGAGI. The CDR3 runs to 15 residues. In DNA form, the CDR3 reads TGTGCCAGCAGTTACTCTGGAGGTTTGAACACTGAAGCTTTCTTT. The encoded protein is CASSYSGGLNTEAFF.

The table lists this clonotype with a few counts. The rearrangement joins TRBV10-3 to TRBJ1-2; 7 bases fit TRBD1. Germline loops: CDR1 ENHRY, CDR2 SYGVKD. V was pared by 0 bases and J by 0 bases, with 4 bases of the junction left unmatched. The CDR3 is 16 residues long. The CDR3 sequence is CAISESRGQPNYGYTF. In nucleotides, the CDR3 is TGTGCCATCAGTGAGTCGAGGGGACAGCCTAACTATGGCTACACCTTC.

This chain uses TRBV7-3 with TRBJ2-1; 9 bases match TRBD2. Germline V gives CDR1 SGHTA, CDR2 FQGTGA. Losses at the gene ends were 5 bases for V and 7 bases for J; bases not matched to a gene: 6. This CDR3 has 14 amino acids. CDR3 bases: TGTGCCAGCAGCGCCGCGGGGGGGGGAAATGAGCAGTTCTTC. Translated, it gives CASSAAGGGNEQFF.

This clonotype showed up many times. V usage is TRBV11-2 and J usage is TRBJ1-1; a possible D gene is TRBD1 (5 bases). This CDR3 has 13 residues. V lost 3 bases and J 3 bases, leaving 8 bases between the germline ends. Per the germline V gene, CDR1 is SGHAT and CDR2 is FQNNGV. The DNA of the CDR3 is TGTGCCAGCAGCTTTACAGGTGACACTGAAGCTTTCTTT. Protein sequence: CASSFTGDTEAFF.

This clonotype was counted many times. CDR3 protein: CSARDTGDPQHF. CDR3 nucleotides: TGCAGTGCTCGTGATACCGGGGATCCCCAGCATTTT. The chain has TRBV20-1 and TRBJ1-5; no reliable D call. This CDR3 is 12 amino acids long. CDR1 and CDR2 from the germline V gene are DFQATT and SNEGSKA (reference sequence). V lost 5 bases and J lost 10, with 15 bases in between.

This clonotype was observed at least ten times. The V and J genes are TRBV12-3 or TRBV12-4 and TRBJ2-7; D is undetermined. The CDR3 covers 13 residues. V was pared by 4 bases and J by 5 bases, with 12 bases between. The CDR3 reads CASSSKGWHEQYF. The CDR3 DNA is TGTGCCAGCAGTTCAAAGGGTTGGCACGAGCAGTACTTC.

The chain carries TRBV4-1 and TRBJ1-2; no clear D gene. Germline lookup yields CDR1 MGHRA and CDR2 YSYEKL. The CDR3 has 15 amino acids. V shed 0 bases and J shed 1 base, with 9 bases lying between them. The CDR3, as DNA: TGCGCCAGCAGCCAAGATCCGGGCAGTAACTATGGCTACACCTTC. This codes for CASSQDPGSNYGYTF.

The table lists this clonotype with many counts. The chain carries TRBV20-1 and TRBJ1-1, with a weak D call TRBD1 (5 bases). CDR3 size: 13 residues. Per the germline V gene, CDR1 is DFQATT and CDR2 is SNEGSKA (reference sequence). Trimming left V 0 bases short and J 4 bases short, with 9 bases between. CDR3 sequence: CSARDRGGTEAFF. The CDR3 DNA reads TGCAGTGCTAGAGATCGGGGGGGCACTGAAGCTTTCTTT.

This clonotype showed up many times. The CDR3 protein is CATSRTVSLGSQPQHF. CDR3 DNA sequence: TGTGCCACCAGCAGGACAGTATCCCTAGGGAGTCAGCCCCAGCATTTT. The V gene is TRBV15, the J gene TRBJ1-5; a weak D match, TRBD1 (5 bases). V lost 3 bases to trimming and J lost 6 bases, with 18 bases between them. Germline V gives CDR1 LNHNV, CDR2 YYDKDF (reference sequence). The CDR3 totals 16 residues.

This clonotype was detected many times. The chain links TRBV5-1 to TRBJ2-5, with D possibly matching TRBD1 (5 bases). CDR1 is SGHRS, CDR2 YFSETQ, per germline. The ends were cut back, 0 bases at V and 4 bases at J, with 10 bases in the middle. The CDR3 is made up of 14 amino acids. In nucleotides, the CDR3 is TGCGCCAGCAGCTTGGTGGCAGGGCGAGAGACCCAGTACTTC. Translated: CASSLVAGRETQYF.

The chain links TRBV10-3 to TRBJ2-5, with TRBD2 identical over 15 bases. The CDR3 is 15 residues long. Germline V CDR1 and CDR2: ENHRY, SYGVKD. V lost 10 bases and J lost 3; bases outside the gene matches: 6. The CDR3 DNA reads TGTGCCACCCGGACTAGCGGGGGGGCTGAAGAGACCCAGTACTTC. As protein: CATRTSGGAEETQYF.

In its sample, this clonotype was seen many times. This chain uses TRBV2 with TRBJ1-1; D gene unclear. The CDR3 sequence is 15 residues long. V was pared by 0 bases and J by 7 bases, with 15 bases between. Germline lookup yields CDR1 SNHLY and CDR2 FYNNEI. CDR3 residues: CASSEAGIGNSEAFF. The CDR3 region has the DNA TGTGCCAGCAGTGAAGCGGGTATCGGAAATAGTGAAGCTTTCTTT.

This clonotype was seen a handful of times. The chain carries TRBV13 and TRBJ1-4; 7 positions agree with TRBD1. The V gene's germline CDR1 is PRHDT and CDR2 FYEKMQ (reference sequence). The CDR3 is 16 amino acids. Germline trimming cut 2 bases from V and 6 bases from J; bases unmatched to any gene: 9. DNA for the CDR3: TGTGCCAGCAGCTTACTTGGGGACAGCGGTCATGAAAAACTGTTTTTT. Translating gives CASSLLGDSGHEKLFF.

This clonotype was seen more than once but under ten times. This chain joins TRBV20-1 and TRBJ1-4, with TRBD1 as a possible D gene (5 bases). This CDR3 has 13 amino acids. Germline V lookup: CDR1 DFQATT, CDR2 SNEGSKA (reference sequence). Between the trimmed V and J ends, which lost 7 bases and 8 bases, there was a span of 17 bases. The chain's CDR3 is CSVRGGRGEKLFF. The CDR3 DNA is TGCAGTGTCAGAGGAGGGAGGGGAGAAAAACTGTTTTTT.

The V and J genes are TRBV6-1 and TRBJ2-1, with TRBD1 matching 10 bases. From germline, CDR1 is MNHNS and CDR2 SASEGT. Losses at the gene ends were 6 bases for V and 10 bases for J; bases not matched to a gene: 9. The CDR3 has 14 residues. The CDR3 DNA reads TGTGCCAGCAGCCTGGGACAGGGGCCCTACGAGCAGTTCTTC. This codes for CASSLGQGPYEQFF.

The chain has TRBV4-1 and TRBJ1-5; D remains unclear. The CDR3 loop spans 15 amino acids. V lost 4 bases and J lost 1, with 11 bases in between. The V gene's germline CDR1 is MGHRA and CDR2 YSYEKL. The CDR3 here is CASSLMGMSNQPQHF. CDR3 coding DNA: TGCGCCAGCAGCCTCATGGGCATGAGCAATCAGCCCCAGCATTTT.